Ten or more counts support the clone carrying this TCR beta chain. This sample was included in a study of T cells after yellow fever vaccination. MiXCR was run by TCRdb on the 5' RACE reads, yielding one entry per CDR3 protein. The sample consists of approximately 27,000 distinct CDR3 sequences, 5.5% of them appearing once. Between the trimmed V and J ends, which lost 2 bases and 3 bases, there was a span of 14 bases. This CDR3 is 15 amino acids long. Germline assignment: CDR1 KGHSH and CDR2 LQKENI. This clonotype originated in a man aged 25-45 years who received the YFV17D yellow fever vaccine. The starting material was PBMCs, either bulk or a sorted T-cell subset (CD4+, CD8+, memory, or dextramer-sorted; not recorded which), obtained 15 days after the yellow fever booster vaccination. V gene TRBV18 combines with J gene TRBJ2-7; D is perhaps TRBD2 (5 bases). The CDR3 sequence is CASSPSGRGNYEQYF. CDR3 DNA: TGTGCCAGCTCACCATCAGGCCGGGGAAACTACGAGCAGTACTTC. The variable domain in full, completed from reference TRBV18 and TRBJ2-7, reads NAGVMQNPRHLVRRRGQEARLRCSPMKGHSHVYWYRQLPEEGLKFMVYLQKENIIDESGMPKERFSAEFPKEGPSILRIQQVVRGDSAAYFCASSPSGRGNYEQYFGPGTRLTVT.